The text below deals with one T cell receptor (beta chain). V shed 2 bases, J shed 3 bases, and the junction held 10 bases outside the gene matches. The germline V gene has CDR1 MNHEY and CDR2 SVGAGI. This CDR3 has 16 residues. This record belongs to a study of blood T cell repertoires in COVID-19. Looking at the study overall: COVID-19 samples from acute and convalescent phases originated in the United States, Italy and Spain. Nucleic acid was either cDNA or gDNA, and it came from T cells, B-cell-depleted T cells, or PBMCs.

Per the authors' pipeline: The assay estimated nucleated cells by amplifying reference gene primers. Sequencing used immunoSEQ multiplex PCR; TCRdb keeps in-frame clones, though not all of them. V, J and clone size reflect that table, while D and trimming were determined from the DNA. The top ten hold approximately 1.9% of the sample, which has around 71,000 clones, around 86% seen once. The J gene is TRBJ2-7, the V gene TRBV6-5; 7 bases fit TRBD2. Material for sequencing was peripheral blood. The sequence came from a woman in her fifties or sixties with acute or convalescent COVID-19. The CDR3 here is CASSYTYRERGYEQYF. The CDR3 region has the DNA TGTGCCAGCAGTTACACCTACAGAGAGCGGGGCTACGAGCAGTACTTC.